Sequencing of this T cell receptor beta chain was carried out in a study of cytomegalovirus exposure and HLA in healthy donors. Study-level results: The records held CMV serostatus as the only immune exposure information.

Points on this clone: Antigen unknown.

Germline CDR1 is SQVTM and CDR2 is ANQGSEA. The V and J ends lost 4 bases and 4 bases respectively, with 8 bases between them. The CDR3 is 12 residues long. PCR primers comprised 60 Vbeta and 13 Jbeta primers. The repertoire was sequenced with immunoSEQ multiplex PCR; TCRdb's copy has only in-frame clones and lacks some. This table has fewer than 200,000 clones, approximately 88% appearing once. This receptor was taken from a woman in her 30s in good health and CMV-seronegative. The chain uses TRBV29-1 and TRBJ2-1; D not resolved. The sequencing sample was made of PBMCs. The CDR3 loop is CSVGGLYNEQFF. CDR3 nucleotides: TGCAGCGTTGGTGGGCTTTACAATGAGCAGTTCTTC.